Each of the 8 T cell receptor beta chains below was sequenced from the same sample in a study of identical twins. TCRdb re-called the 5' RACE reads with MiXCR, one entry per CDR3 protein. The table lists some 240,000 distinct CDR3 sequences, about 8.3% of them singletons. The same specimen was also included in a second study, on yellow fever vaccine responses in identical twins.

Source material: CD8+ T cells sorted from blood. The origin of the receptors is a woman aged 18-29 years in good health.

This chain links TRBV12-5 with TRBJ2-1; D perhaps matches TRBD1 (5 bases). CDR1 is LGHNT, CDR2 FRNRAP, per germline. The CDR3 sequence is 12 residues long. Deletions cut 1 base from V and 8 bases from J, with 6 bases between. Written as DNA, the CDR3 is TGTGCTAGTGGTTTGGGCAGGGATGAGCAGTTCTTC. Residues: CASGLGRDEQFF.

The chain is built from TRBV4-3 and TRBJ2-3, with D unresolved. The germline V gene encodes CDR1 LGHNA and CDR2 YSLEER. Between the trimmed V and J ends, which lost 0 bases and 2 bases, there was a span of 15 bases. The CDR3 length is 17 residues. In DNA, the CDR3 is TGCGCCAGCAGCCAAGATTTTGGTCCCGGGCCCACAGATACGCAGTATTTT. Translated, it gives CASSQDFGPGPTDTQYF.

This clonotype was recorded a few times. The chain carries TRBV4-1 and TRBJ1-5; a weak D match, TRBD1 (5 bases). The CDR3 covers 16 residues. Trimming took off 3 bases at V and 2 bases at J, with 14 bases between the two ends. CDR1 and CDR2 (germline): MGHRA, YSYEKL. CDR3 protein: CASSQDNSFGNQPQHF. DNA of the CDR3: TGCGCCAGCAGCCAGGACAACTCTTTTGGCAATCAGCCCCAGCATTTT.

The chain has TRBV7-9 and TRBJ2-5; 10 bases agree with TRBD1. V gave up 5 bases and J gave up 1 base; unmatched junction bases: 4. Germline V CDR1 and CDR2: SEHNR, FQNEAQ (reference sequence). The CDR3 consists of 15 residues. This chain's CDR3 is CASSRQGALQETQYF. The CDR3 DNA reads TGTGCCAGCAGCCGACAGGGGGCTCTCCAAGAGACCCAGTACTTC.

The J gene is TRBJ2-1, the V gene TRBV27; 10 bases map to TRBD2. The V gene end was trimmed by 5 bases and the J gene end by 7 bases; junction bases not matched to a gene: 11. CDR3 length: 16 residues. The V gene's germline CDR1 is MNHEY and CDR2 SMNVEV (reference sequence). Here the CDR3 reads CASSAALAGVSNEQFF. The CDR3 DNA sequence: TGTGCCAGCAGTGCCGCGCTAGCGGGAGTTTCGAATGAGCAGTTCTTC.

This clonotype was detected a few times. This CDR3 reads CASSQDTRGANEQFF. In DNA, the CDR3 is TGCGCCAGCAGCCAAGATACCCGGGGGGCGAATGAGCAGTTCTTC. The rearrangement uses TRBV4-3 and TRBJ2-1; maybe TRBD2 (7 bases). This CDR3 comprises 15 residues. Germline CDR1 LGHNA, CDR2 YSLEER. V was pared by 0 bases and J by 7 bases, with 13 bases between.

This clonotype was detected many times. The CDR3 DNA reads TGCGCCAGCAGCCAAGGGCCTGTAGCGGGAGCAAGTCTTTACGAGCAGTACTTC. It is translated as CASSQGPVAGASLYEQYF. J is TRBJ2-7 and V is TRBV4-1, with TRBD2 identical over 9 bases. Germline-derived CDR1 and CDR2 are MGHRA and YSYEKL. The ends lost 1 base at V and 4 bases at J; junction bases unmatched: 14. The CDR3 is made up of 18 amino acids.

This clonotype came up a few times. This chain links TRBV30 with TRBJ2-4; D may be TRBD2 (6 bases). CDR1 GTSNPN and CDR2 SVGIG come from the germline V gene (reference sequence). Deletions cut 3 bases from V and 5 bases from J, with 8 bases between. The CDR3 is made up of 12 amino acids. The DNA of the CDR3 is TGTGCCTGGAGCGGCGGGGAAAACATTCAGTACTTC. It translates to CAWSGGENIQYF.